The rows below give T cell receptor beta chains drawn from one sample of a study of T cell responses to AZD1222 COVID-19 vaccine. Sequencing was performed with immunoSEQ multiplex PCR; in TCRdb, only in-frame clones are kept and a portion is missing. The sample lists 90,000 to 120,000 clones, roughly 90% seen once, with 8% to 10% in the top ten. This specimen was peripheral blood, taken 28 days after the second AZD1222 dose. All receptors derive from an adult who received the AZD1222 COVID-19 vaccine. The CDR3 runs from the conserved cysteine through the conserved F or W. The order of the fields is D gene, V gene, clone size, J gene, CDR3 DNA, CDR3 protein. The D gene is left open where the match is weak. The size entry is marked missing in some rows and otherwise reads once, few, many or a size class.

TRBD2	TRBV7-3	-	TRBJ2-3	TGTGCCAGCAGCCCTGGACTAGCGGGGGGCTATACGCAGTATTTT	CASSPGLAGGYTQYF
-	TRBV18	-	TRBJ2-5	TGTGCCAGCTCACCACCAAACAGTCAGCCTCAAGAGACCCAGTACTTC	CASSPPNSQPQETQYF
TRBD1	TRBV14	-	TRBJ1-6	TGTGCCAGCAGAGGGGACAGCTTAAAGGGTTCACCCCTCCACTTT	CASRGDSLKGSPLHF
TRBD2	TRBV27	-	TRBJ2-1	TGTGCCAGCAGTTCCGAGATAACTAGCGGGGCATACAATGAGCAGTTCTTC	CASSSEITSGAYNEQFF
TRBD2	TRBV6-2/TRBV6-3	-	TRBJ2-1	TGTGCCAGCAGTTTCCTAGCGGGAGGCGACAATGAGCAGTTCTTC	CASSFLAGGDNEQFF
-	TRBV27	-	TRBJ1-3	TGTGCCAGCAGTCCAGAACAGGGTCTGTCTGGAAACACCATATATTTT	CASSPEQGLSGNTIYF
TRBD1	TRBV5-8	-	TRBJ1-3	TGTGCCAGCAGTGCGGACAGGGCCGGAAACACCATATATTTT	CASSADRAGNTIYF
-	TRBV11-2	-	TRBJ2-5	TGTGCCAGCAGCTTAGGGGGCAGGGCTGGCGAGACCCAGTACTTC	CASSLGGRAGETQYF
-	TRBV21-1	-	TRBJ1-3	TGTGCCAGCAGGGAGGATTGCGGAAACACCATATATTTT	CASREDCGNTIYF
-	TRBV30	-	TRBJ1-6	TGTGCCTGGAAGGGTATATCCTATAATTCACCCCTCCACTTT	CAWKGISYNSPLHF
TRBD2	TRBV6-5	-	TRBJ2-5	TGTGCCAGCAGTTACTCCGGGACTAGCGGGCAAGAGACCCAGTACTTC	CASSYSGTSGQETQYF
-	TRBV4-1	-	TRBJ1-2	TGCGCCAGCAGCCACTACGACAGTCTTGGCGGCTACACCTTC	CASSHYDSLGGYTF
-	TRBV27	-	TRBJ1-5	TGTGCCAGCAGTTACGAGAGGGGCGGGCAGCCCCAGCATTTT	CASSYERGGQPQHF
-	TRBV29-1	-	TRBJ1-1	TGCAGCGTTCGTCCCGGGAACACTGAAGCTTTCTTT	CSVRPGNTEAFF
-	TRBV5-6	-	TRBJ2-7	TGTGCCAGCAGTTCCTCCCACGAGCAGTACTTC	CASSSSHEQYF
-	TRBV9	-	TRBJ1-1	TGTGCCAGCAGCGAATTGAACACTGAAGCTTTCTTT	CASSELNTEAFF
-	TRBV18	once	TRBJ1-6	TGTGCCAGCTCACCAGGGGCCTATAATTCACCCCTCCACTTT	CASSPGAYNSPLHF
-	TRBV4-2	few	TRBJ2-1	TGTGCCAGCAGCCAGGGCAGGGTAGCCTACAATGAGCAGTTCTTC	CASSQGRVAYNEQFF
-	TRBV18	-	TRBJ2-7	TGTGCCAGCTCAGTCCGGGACAATTCCTACGAGCAGTACTTC	CASSVRDNSYEQYF
-	TRBV5-1	few	TRBJ2-2	TGCGCCAGCACTATGATCCAGAACACCGGGGAGCTGTTTTTT	CASTMIQNTGELFF
-	TRBV7-6	-	TRBJ2-4	TGTGCCAGCAGCCCCACGTACGGGCCTGTGTACGGGTCCAAAAACATTCAGTACTTC	CASSPTYGPVYGSKNIQYF
-	TRBV5-6	-	TRBJ2-7	TGTGCCAGCAGCCCGGCGGCGGGTCCACTTGAGCAGTACTTC	CASSPAAGPLEQYF
-	TRBV3-1/TRBV3-2	-	TRBJ2-7	TGTGCCAGCAGCCAAGTCGGGACAACAACCTACGAGCAGTACTTC	CASSQVGTTTYEQYF
-	TRBV5-1	-	TRBJ2-2	TGCGCCAGCAGCCCCCACGGGACACTAGCCGGGGAGCTGTTTTTT	CASSPHGTLAGELFF
TRBD2	TRBV3-1/TRBV3-2	-	TRBJ2-5	TGTGCCAGCAGCCGGACTAGCGGAGAGACCCAGTACTTC	CASSRTSGETQYF
TRBD1	TRBV30	-	TRBJ2-5	TGTGCCTGGAGACAGGGGGCTTCGGGGCTAGAGACCCAGTACTTC	CAWRQGASGLETQYF
-	TRBV6-5	-	TRBJ1-1	TGTGCCAGCAGTTTAGTTCAGGGTGAAGCTTTCTTT	CASSLVQGEAFF
TRBD2	TRBV19	-	TRBJ2-5	TGTGCCAGTAGTACGGGGGGGCTGAGAGAAGAGACCCAGTACTTC	CASSTGGLREETQYF
-	TRBV2	-	TRBJ2-3	TGTGCCAGCAGCGGTATTGCCACAGATACGCAGTATTTT	CASSGIATDTQYF
TRBD2	TRBV30	-	TRBJ2-3	TGTGCCTGGAGTTCTAGCGGAGCAGATACGCAGTATTTT	CAWSSSGADTQYF
-	TRBV30	-	TRBJ2-7	TGTGCCTACGTCCGGGGGTCCCTCGGGGAGCAGTACTTC	CAYVRGSLGEQYF
TRBD1	TRBV7-2	once	TRBJ2-7	TGTGCCAGCAGCTTAGGGGGACAGGGGCGGTTCGAGCAGTACTTC	CASSLGGQGRFEQYF
-	TRBV11-2	-	TRBJ1-2	TGTGCCAGCAGCTTAGAGGGGGTCGGTAGATATGGCTACACCTTC	CASSLEGVGRYGYTF
-	TRBV10-2	-	TRBJ1-1	TGCGCCAGCAGTGTTAGGGGGAAGGACACTGAAGCTTTCTTT	CASSVRGKDTEAFF
TRBD1	TRBV7-9	-	TRBJ1-5	TGTGCCAGCAGCCCGACAGGGTTCAATCAGCCCCAGCATTTT	CASSPTGFNQPQHF
-	TRBV28	-	TRBJ2-7	TGTGCCAGCAGTAGAGGCGTGGAGCAGTACTTC	CASSRGVEQYF
-	TRBV5-1	-	TRBJ1-1	TGCGCCAGCGTCCGGGGCCCCCGAGAGAACACTGAAGCTTTCTTT	CASVRGPRENTEAFF
-	TRBV28	-	TRBJ1-5	TGTGCCAGCAGTATTAGAGTTCAGCCCCAGCATTTT	CASSIRVQPQHF
-	TRBV4-1	-	TRBJ2-5	TGCGCCAGCAGCCAACCAGGGACCACCCAAGAGACCCAGTACTTC	CASSQPGTTQETQYF
-	TRBV14	-	TRBJ2-1	TGTGCCAGCAGCCAGACTCGGGTAGGGGAGCAGTTCTTC	CASSQTRVGEQFF
TRBD1	TRBV19	-	TRBJ1-2	TGTGCCAGTAGTGGACAGACAGGGGCAGGCTATGGCTACACCTTC	CASSGQTGAGYGYTF
TRBD2	TRBV19	once	TRBJ2-1	TGTGCCAGTTCGACTAGCGGGGGAGGCTACAATGAGCAGTTCTTC	CASSTSGGGYNEQFF
-	TRBV5-1	-	TRBJ1-4	TGCGCCAGCAGCTTGGAACGACTAGGGGAAAAACTGTTTTTT	CASSLERLGEKLFF
-	TRBV28	-	TRBJ2-2	TGTGCCAGCAGGCCGTCAGTCCCCGGGGAGCTGTTTTTT	CASRPSVPGELFF
-	TRBV6-1	once	TRBJ1-2	TGTGCCAGCAGTGATAGGAGGGGTCCGGGCTACACCTTC	CASSDRRGPGYTF
-	TRBV21-1	-	TRBJ2-2	TGTGCCAGCAGCAAAATCGAGCTGATTTGTGGCGGGGAGCTGTTTTTT	CASSKIELICGGELFF
-	TRBV19	-	TRBJ2-5	TGTGCCAGTAGTATAGCGCGGCAAGAGACCCAGTACTTC	CASSIARQETQYF
-	TRBV19	-	TRBJ2-7	TGTGCCAGTAGGGATGTGAACGAGCAGTACTTC	CASRDVNEQYF
TRBD1	TRBV30	-	TRBJ2-5	TGTGCCTGGAGTAAGTGGAGGACAGGGAGAGAGACCCAGTACTTC	CAWSKWRTGRETQYF
-	TRBV4-1	once	TRBJ1-5	TGCGCCAGCAGCCAAACAGCCGCCGGTCAGCCCCAGCATTTT	CASSQTAAGQPQHF
-	TRBV7-2	-	TRBJ1-5	TGTGCCAGCAGCTCGCGGGGGGGTCAGCCCCAGCATTTT	CASSSRGGQPQHF